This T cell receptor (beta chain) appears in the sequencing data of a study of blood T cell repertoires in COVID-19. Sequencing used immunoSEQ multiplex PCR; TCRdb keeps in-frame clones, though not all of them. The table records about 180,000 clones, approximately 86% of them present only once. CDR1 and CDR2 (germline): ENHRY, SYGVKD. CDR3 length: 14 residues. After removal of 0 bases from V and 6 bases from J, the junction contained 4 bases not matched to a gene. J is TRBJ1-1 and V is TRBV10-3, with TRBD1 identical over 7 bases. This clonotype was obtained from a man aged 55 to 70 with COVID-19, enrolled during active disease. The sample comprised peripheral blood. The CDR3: CAISESLQGAEAFF. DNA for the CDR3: TGTGCCATCAGTGAGTCGTTGCAGGGGGCTGAAGCTTTCTTT.